The 8 T cell receptor beta chains below were found in one sample sequenced in a study of T-cell reconstitution after alpha-beta-depleted transplantation in children. Preparation of the TCRbeta library involved a method that used unique molecular identifiers. TCRdb itself ran the PCR reads through MiXCR, one entry per CDR3 protein. The top ten clones hold about 4% of a sample with about 610,000 distinct CDR3 sequences, 8% to 11% of them seen once. Sequencing used PBMCs from the stem cell graft donor, obtained from the stem cell graft. The source of these receptors is a human donor who donated a stem cell graft to a child with acute myeloid leukemia.

This clonotype was seen a few times. The V call is TRBV15, the J call TRBJ2-1; 8 bases line up with TRBD2. The CDR3 has 17 residues. V trimming: 1 base; J trimming: 9 bases; junction bases outside the gene matches: 14. Germline assignment: CDR1 LNHNV and CDR2 YYDKDF (reference sequence). CDR3 amino acids: CATSRGEGGLADTEQFF. In DNA, the CDR3 is TGTGCCACCAGCAGAGGGGAGGGAGGACTAGCTGACACTGAGCAGTTCTTC.

The table lists this clonotype with many counts. The rearrangement links TRBV29-1 to TRBJ1-2, with a tentative D call TRBD1 (6 bases). V lost 3 bases and J 8 bases, leaving 13 bases between the germline ends. This CDR3 comprises 12 residues. Germline assignment: CDR1 SQVTM and CDR2 ANQGSEA. CDR3 amino acids: CSVDSGAIGYTF. In DNA form, the CDR3 reads TGCAGCGTTGATTCAGGGGCGATCGGCTACACCTTC.

This chain links TRBV20-1 with TRBJ1-5, with D maybe TRBD1 (5 bases). Germline CDR1 is DFQATT and CDR2 is SNEGSKA (reference sequence). The length of the CDR3 is 17 residues. V was trimmed by 6 bases and J by 0 bases, leaving 21 bases between them. DNA of the CDR3: TGCAGTGCAACCAGGGTTACCGGGTGGACTAGCAATCAGCCCCAGCATTTT. This translates into CSATRVTGWTSNQPQHF.

This clonotype was counted once. The chain recombines TRBV6-2 or TRBV6-3 with TRBJ2-1; 13 positions match TRBD2. The germline gives CDR1 MNHEY, CDR2 SVGEGT. V shed 4 bases, J shed 9 bases, and the junction held 12 bases outside the gene matches. The CDR3 is 17 amino acids. As DNA, the CDR3 is TGTGCCAGCAGTTTTTTCAAGGGGACTAGCGGGAATGTTGAGCAGTTCTTC. Translation: CASSFFKGTSGNVEQFF.

This clonotype was seen ten or more times. The chain joins TRBV9 to TRBJ2-2; 7 bases line up with TRBD2. The CDR3 runs 14 residues. The V gene's germline CDR1 is SGDLS and CDR2 YYNGEE. V was clipped by 4 bases and J by 5 bases; unmatched bases: 5. The CDR3 bases are TGTGCCAGCAGCCTCCTAGCGGAGACCGGGGAGCTGTTTTTT. It specifies CASSLLAETGELFF. The full variable domain, rest sourced from reference TRBV9 and TRBJ2-2, is DSGVTQTPKHLITATGQRVTLRCSPRSGDLSVYWYQQSLDQGLQFLIQYYNGEERAKGNILERFSAQQFPDLHSELNLSSLELGDSALYFCASSLLAETGELFFGEGSRLTVL.

This clonotype was picked up a small number of times. The genes are TRBV7-2 and TRBJ2-7; no firm D call. Germline CDR1 and CDR2: SGHTA and FQGNSA. This CDR3 has 15 residues. The ends were cut back, 1 base at V and 1 base at J, with 11 bases in the middle. The CDR3 loop is CASSLVVALSYEQYF. CDR3 DNA sequence: TGTGCCAGCAGCTTAGTAGTAGCCCTGTCCTACGAGCAGTACTTC.

Many counts were recorded for this clonotype. This chain connects TRBV3-1 to TRBJ2-2; tentatively, D is TRBD2 (6 bases). The CDR3 spans 16 residues. Germline values: CDR1 LGHDT, CDR2 YNNKEL (reference sequence). The ends were cut back, 4 bases at V and 4 bases at J, with 16 bases in the middle. The chain's CDR3 is CASSPRRDPITGELFF. The CDR3 DNA reads TGTGCCAGCAGCCCTAGGAGGGACCCAATCACCGGGGAGCTGTTTTTT.

The V gene is TRBV2, the J gene TRBJ2-1; possibly TRBD1 or TRBD2 for D (5 bases each). The CDR3 is 19 amino acids. V lost 1 base, J lost 0 bases, and 19 bases lay in between. From germline, CDR1 is SNHLY and CDR2 FYNNEI. The CDR3 region is CASSEGWAGAWSSYNEQFF. DNA of the CDR3: TGTGCCAGCAGTGAAGGATGGGCCGGGGCTTGGAGCTCCTACAATGAGCAGTTCTTC.